This T cell receptor beta chain was retrieved from a study of identical twins. Study-level points and caveats: Abundant beta clonotypes from cord blood had fewer insertions, unlike memory repertoires, which showed none.

Germline assignment: CDR1 LNHNV and CDR2 YYDKDF (reference sequence). The length of the CDR3 is 15 residues. V dropped 0 bases and J dropped 4 bases, with 13 bases sitting between them. After template switching added a universal primer site, the resulting cDNA carried unique molecular identifiers. TCRdb used MiXCR to reprocess the 5' RACE reads, holding one entry per CDR3 protein. The repertoire holds hundreds of thousands of distinct CDR3 sequences, with approximately 21% as singletons. This clonotype showed up just a few times. Its specificity is unknown. These data were likewise used in another study, on T cells expressing NK-cell markers. That study reports: Topping the CD3+CD56-NKG2C+ fraction as well were these clonotypes, in a handful of donors.

The chain couples TRBV15 to TRBJ2-7; D is perhaps TRBD2 (5 bases). The sequence was obtained from a woman aged 18-29 years in good health. Input material: PBMCs. The CDR3 coding sequence is TGTGCCACCAGCAGAGACCCAGCGGAAGGATACGAGCAGTACTTC. Amino acid sequence: CATSRDPAEGYEQYF.